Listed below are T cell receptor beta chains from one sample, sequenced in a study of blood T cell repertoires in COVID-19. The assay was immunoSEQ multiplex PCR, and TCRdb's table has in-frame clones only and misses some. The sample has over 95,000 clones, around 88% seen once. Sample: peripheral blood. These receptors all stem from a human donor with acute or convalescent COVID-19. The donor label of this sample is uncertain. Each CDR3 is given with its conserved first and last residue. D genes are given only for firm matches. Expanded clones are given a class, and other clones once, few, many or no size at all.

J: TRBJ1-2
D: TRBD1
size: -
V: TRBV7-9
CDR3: CASSWGQNYGYTF
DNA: TGTGCCAGCAGCTGGGGACAGAACTATGGCTACACCTTC

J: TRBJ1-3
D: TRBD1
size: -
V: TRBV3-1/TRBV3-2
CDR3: CASSQVETGEGNTIYF
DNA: TGTGCCAGCAGCCAGGTTGAAACAGGGGAAGGAAACACCATATATTTT

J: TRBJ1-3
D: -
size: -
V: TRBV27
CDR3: CASSLGGIGNTIYF
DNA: TGTGCCAGCAGTTTGGGAGGGATAGGAAACACCATATATTTT

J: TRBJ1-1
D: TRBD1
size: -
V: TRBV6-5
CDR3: CASSAGQGYTEAFF
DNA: TGTGCCAGCAGCGCGGGACAGGGGTACACTGAAGCTTTCTTT

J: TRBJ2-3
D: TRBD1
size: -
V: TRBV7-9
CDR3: CASSLGLTGSTDTQYF
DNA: TGTGCCAGCAGCTTAGGGTTGACAGGGAGCACAGATACGCAGTATTTT

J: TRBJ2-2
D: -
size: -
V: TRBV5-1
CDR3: CASRGPTAGTGELFF
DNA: TGCGCCAGCCGCGGACCCACTGCGGGCACCGGGGAGCTGTTTTTT

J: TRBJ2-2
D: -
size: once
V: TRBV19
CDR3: CASSIPGVGELFF
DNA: TGTGCCAGTAGTATTCCAGGCGTCGGGGAGCTGTTTTTT

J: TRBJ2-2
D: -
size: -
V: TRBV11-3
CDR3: CASSLQDTGELFF
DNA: TGTGCCAGCAGCTTACAGGACACCGGGGAGCTGTTTTTT

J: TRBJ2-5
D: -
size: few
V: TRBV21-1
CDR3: CASIIGTTDMYQETQYF
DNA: TGTGCCAGCATTATCGGGACTACGGATATGTACCAAGAGACCCAGTACTTC

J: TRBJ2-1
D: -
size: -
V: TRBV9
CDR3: CASSKTLLEYYNEQFF
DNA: TGTGCCAGCAGCAAAACCCTCCTAGAGTATTACAATGAGCAGTTCTTC

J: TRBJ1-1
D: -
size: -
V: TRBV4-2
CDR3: CASSQDLGTLNTEAFF
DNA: TGTGCCAGCAGCCAAGATTTGGGCACTTTGAACACTGAAGCTTTCTTT

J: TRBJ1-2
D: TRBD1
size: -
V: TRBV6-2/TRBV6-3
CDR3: CASSYDRAGYGYTF
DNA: TGTGCCAGCAGTTACGACAGGGCCGGCTATGGCTACACCTTC

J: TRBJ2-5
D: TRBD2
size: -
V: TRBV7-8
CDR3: CASSLTYNSRHGGAGETQYF
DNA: TGTGCCAGCAGCCTAACCTATAACTCCAGGCACGGGGGGGCAGGAGAGACCCAGTACTTC

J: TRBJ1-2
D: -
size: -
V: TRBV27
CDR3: CASSPTGDFFYGYTF
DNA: TGTGCCAGCAGTCCGACGGGAGACTTTTTCTATGGCTACACCTTC

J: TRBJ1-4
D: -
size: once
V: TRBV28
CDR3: CASSSLGGYRGKLFF
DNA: TGTGCCAGCAGTTCCTTGGGAGGCTACCGGGGAAAACTGTTTTTT

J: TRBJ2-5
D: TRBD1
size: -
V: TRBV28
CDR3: CASSTQGASWETQYF
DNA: TGTGCCAGCAGCACACAGGGGGCAAGCTGGGAGACCCAGTACTTC

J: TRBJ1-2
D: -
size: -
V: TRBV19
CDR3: CASIPGDRYGYTF
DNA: TGTGCCAGTATCCCAGGGGACCGCTATGGCTACACCTTC

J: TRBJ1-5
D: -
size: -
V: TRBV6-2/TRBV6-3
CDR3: CASSYLSGVVGWPQHF
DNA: TGTGCCAGCAGTTATCTTTCGGGAGTGGTAGGGTGGCCCCAGCATTTT

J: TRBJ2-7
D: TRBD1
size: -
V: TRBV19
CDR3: CASSIAPGQGTYEQYF
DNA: TGTGCCAGTAGTATAGCCCCGGGACAGGGGACCTACGAGCAGTACTTC

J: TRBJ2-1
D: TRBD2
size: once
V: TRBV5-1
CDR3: CASSLPGTSGRAYNEQFF
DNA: TGCGCCAGCAGCCTGCCCGGGACTAGCGGGAGGGCCTACAATGAGCAGTTCTTC

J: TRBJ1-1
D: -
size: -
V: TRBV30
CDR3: CACNRNTEAFF
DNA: TGTGCCTGCAACAGGAACACTGAAGCTTTCTTT

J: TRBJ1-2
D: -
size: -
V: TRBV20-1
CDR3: CSASHLGARDYGYTF
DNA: TGCAGTGCTAGTCACTTAGGGGCTCGGGACTATGGCTACACCTTC

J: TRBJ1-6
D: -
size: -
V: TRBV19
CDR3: CASRDTNSPLHF
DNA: TGTGCCAGCCGGGACACAAATTCACCCCTCCACTTT

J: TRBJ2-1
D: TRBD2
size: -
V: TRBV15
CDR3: CATSRDHGTSIHNEQFF
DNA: TGTGCCACCAGCAGAGATCACGGGACTAGCATCCACAATGAGCAGTTCTTC

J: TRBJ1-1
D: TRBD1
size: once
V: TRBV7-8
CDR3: CASSLRTGEAFF
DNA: TGTGCCAGCAGCTTAAGGACAGGTGAAGCTTTCTTT

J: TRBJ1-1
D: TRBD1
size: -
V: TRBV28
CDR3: CASGETGGTEAFF
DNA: TGTGCCAGCGGGGAAACAGGGGGCACTGAAGCTTTCTTT

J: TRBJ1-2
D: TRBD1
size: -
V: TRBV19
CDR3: CASSSQGSYGYTF
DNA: TGTGCCAGTAGTTCACAGGGGTCCTATGGCTACACCTTC

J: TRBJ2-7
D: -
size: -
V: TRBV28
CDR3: CASSLYLTGLSTYEQYF
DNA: TGTGCCAGCAGTCTCTATTTAACAGGCCTTTCTACCTACGAGCAGTACTTC

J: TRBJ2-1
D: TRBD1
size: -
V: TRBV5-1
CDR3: CASSYGQGHNEQFF
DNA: TGCGCCAGCAGCTATGGACAGGGTCACAATGAGCAGTTCTTC

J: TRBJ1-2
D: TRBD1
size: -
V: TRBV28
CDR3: CASSLPTQGASGYTF
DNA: TGTGCCAGCAGTTTGCCGACACAGGGGGCGTCTGGCTACACCTTC

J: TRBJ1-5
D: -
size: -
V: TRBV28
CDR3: CASSLSYSNQPQHF
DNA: TGTGCCAGCAGTTTATCCTATAGCAATCAGCCCCAGCATTTT

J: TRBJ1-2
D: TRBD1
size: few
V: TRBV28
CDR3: CASRTGQGNYGYTF
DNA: TGTGCCAGCAGGACGGGACAGGGGAACTATGGCTACACCTTC

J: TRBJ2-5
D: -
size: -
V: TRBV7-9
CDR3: CASSPRGYGGETQYF
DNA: TGTGCCAGCAGCCCAAGGGGGTATGGGGGAGAGACCCAGTACTTC

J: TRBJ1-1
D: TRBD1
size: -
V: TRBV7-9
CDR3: CASSSRQGTNTEAFF
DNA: TGTGCCAGCAGCTCGCGACAGGGTACAAACACTGAAGCTTTCTTT

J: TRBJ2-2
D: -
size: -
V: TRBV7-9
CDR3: CASSLSGIGELFF
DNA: TGTGCCAGCAGCTTATCAGGGATCGGGGAGCTGTTTTTT

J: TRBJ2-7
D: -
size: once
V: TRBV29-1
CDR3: CSVHPGGGVSYEQYF
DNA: TGCAGCGTTCATCCCGGAGGGGGCGTGTCGTACGAGCAGTACTTC

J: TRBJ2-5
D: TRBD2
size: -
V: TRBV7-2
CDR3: CASSLAGAGETQYF
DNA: TGTGCCAGCAGCCTAGCGGGAGCTGGAGAGACCCAGTACTTC

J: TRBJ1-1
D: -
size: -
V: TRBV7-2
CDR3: CASSYQEDREAFF
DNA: TGTGCCAGCAGCTACCAAGAAGACAGAGAAGCTTTCTTT

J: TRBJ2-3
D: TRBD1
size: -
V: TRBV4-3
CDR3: CASRRDHRGLSTDTQYF
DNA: TGCGCCAGCAGGAGAGACCACAGGGGATTAAGCACAGATACGCAGTATTTT

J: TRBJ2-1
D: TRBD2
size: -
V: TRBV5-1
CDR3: CASSLASGGQYNEQFF
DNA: TGCGCCAGCAGCTTGGCCAGCGGGGGTCAATACAATGAGCAGTTCTTC

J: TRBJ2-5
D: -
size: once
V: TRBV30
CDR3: CALNEVETQYF
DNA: TGTGCCCTCAATGAGGTTGAGACCCAGTACTTC

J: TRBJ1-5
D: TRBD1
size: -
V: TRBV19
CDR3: CASRAGTGYSNQPQHF
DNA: TGTGCCAGTAGGGCCGGGACAGGGTATAGCAATCAGCCCCAGCATTTT

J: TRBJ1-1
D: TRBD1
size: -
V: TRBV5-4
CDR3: CASSGHRGDTEAFF
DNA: TGTGCCAGCAGCGGCCACAGGGGGGACACTGAAGCTTTCTTT

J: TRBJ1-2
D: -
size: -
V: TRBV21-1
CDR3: CASSKGDREKIEVGYTF
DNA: TGTGCCAGCAGCAAAGGGGACAGGGAAAAGATTGAGGTTGGCTACACCTTC

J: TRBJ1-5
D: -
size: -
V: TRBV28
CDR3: CASSEGSRIDQPQHF
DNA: TGTGCCAGCAGCGAGGGATCTAGAATAGATCAGCCCCAGCATTTT

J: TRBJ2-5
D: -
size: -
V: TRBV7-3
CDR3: CASSLGSGEQETQYF
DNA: TGTGCCAGCAGCTTAGGGTCCGGGGAACAAGAGACCCAGTACTTC

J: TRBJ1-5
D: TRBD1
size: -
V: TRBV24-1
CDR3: CATSDWDSNGPQHF
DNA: TGTGCCACCAGTGACTGGGACAGCAACGGGCCCCAGCATTTT

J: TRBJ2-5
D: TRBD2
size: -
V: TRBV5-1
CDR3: CASSLGTSGQETQYF
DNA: TGCGCCAGCAGCTTGGGGACTAGCGGTCAAGAGACCCAGTACTTC

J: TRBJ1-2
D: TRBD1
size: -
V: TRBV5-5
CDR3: CASRGQGSYGYTF
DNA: TGTGCCAGCCGGGGACAGGGGAGCTATGGCTACACCTTC